Here is one T cell receptor (beta chain) with its context. What it binds is not known. Looked up from germline, CDR1 is SGHVS and CDR2 is FQNEAQ. Trimming shortened V by 5 bases and J by 0 bases, and 20 bases separated the two germline ends. The CDR3 covers 18 residues. The data originate from a study of T cell repertoires in cytomegalovirus infection. Study results and limitations: Dominating the ex vivo response were TCR beta clonotypes that were CMV-specific and HLA-C-restricted.

TCRdb used MiXCR to reprocess the reads, holding one entry per CDR3 protein. The table includes 900,000 to 950,000 distinct CDR3 sequences, about 33% detected once. The sample consisted of cultured CD8+ T cells from PBMCs, taken from culture after CMV antigen stimulation. The origin of this receptor is a human donor in good health (CMV status not recorded). Some clones in this sample may be carry-over from other donors' samples. The chain recombines TRBV7-8 with TRBJ1-3, with D perhaps matching TRBD1 (5 bases). The CDR3: CASSEGRGRLFSGNTIYF. Here the CDR3 DNA reads TGTGCCAGCAGCGAGGGGCGGGGAAGACTATTCTCTGGAAACACCATATATTTT.